The next 12 T cell receptor beta chains were all read from a single sample in a study of T-cell reconstitution after alpha-beta-depleted transplantation in children. Unique molecular identifiers were incorporated during preparation of the TCRbeta library. A single record per CDR3 protein comes from TCRdb applying MiXCR to the PCR reads. Among around 600,000 distinct CDR3 sequences listed, approximately 16% were seen once. The sample consisted of PBMCs from the stem cell graft donor, taken from the stem cell graft. These receptors all come from a human donor who donated a stem cell graft to a child with acute myeloid leukemia.

The V call is TRBV7-2, the J call TRBJ1-6, with D perhaps TRBD1 (5 bases). This CDR3 is built from 15 residues. In germline, CDR1 is SGHTA, CDR2 FQGNSA. V was trimmed by 0 bases and J by 10 bases, leaving 13 bases between them. This chain's CDR3 is CASSLAGTSGSPLHF. The DNA for the CDR3 is TGTGCCAGCAGCTTAGCCGGGACGTCGGGATCACCCCTCCACTTT.

This clonotype came up a few times. This rearrangement joins TRBV7-9 to TRBJ1-1; 8 nucleotides align to TRBD1. CDR1 is SEHNR, CDR2 FQNEAQ, per germline (reference sequence). CDR3 length: 13 residues. V lost 7 bases to trimming and J lost 4 bases; unmatched junction nucleotides: 5. The CDR3 is CASTDTGGTEAFF. In DNA, the CDR3 is TGTGCCAGCACCGACACAGGGGGCACTGAAGCTTTCTTT.

The CDR3 region is CASTEWGINYGYTF. CDR3 bases: TGTGCCAGCACTGAGTGGGGGATTAACTATGGCTACACCTTC. J is TRBJ1-2 and V is TRBV7-2, with a weak D call TRBD1 (5 bases). V was clipped by 7 bases and J by 1 base, with 13 bases between them. This CDR3 has 14 amino acids. Germline V gene data show CDR1 as SGHTA and CDR2 as FQGNSA.

This clonotype has a count of ten or more. The V and J genes are TRBV28 and TRBJ1-1; D remains ambiguous. V lost 8 bases and J 0 bases, leaving 7 bases between the germline ends. The germline CDR1 and CDR2 sequences are MDHEN and SYDVKM. The CDR3 is 12 residues long. This CDR3 reads CASEGMNTEAFF. As DNA, the CDR3 is TGTGCCAGCGAGGGAATGAACACTGAAGCTTTCTTT.

This clonotype was seen more than once but under ten times. The DNA of the CDR3 is TGTGCCAGCAGCTCTTCGGGACAGGGGGCTAGGTACGAGCAGTACTTC. Protein sequence: CASSSSGQGARYEQYF. V and J are TRBV13 and TRBJ2-7, with 12 bases that match TRBD1. The CDR3 consists of 16 residues. CDR1 PRHDT and CDR2 FYEKMQ come from the germline V gene (reference sequence). Germline trimming cut 4 bases from V and 4 bases from J; bases unmatched to any gene: 8.

This clonotype was picked up many times. The chain combines TRBV20-1 with TRBJ1-6, with D perhaps matching TRBD1 (5 bases). Trimming pared 6 bases from V and 2 bases from J, leaving 5 bases between. This CDR3 region has 12 residues. CDR1 and CDR2 from the germline V gene are DFQATT and SNEGSKA (reference sequence). CDR3 in amino acids: CSAGAYNSPLHF. CDR3 sequence (DNA): TGCAGTGCGGGGGCCTATAATTCACCCCTCCACTTT.

V usage is TRBV19 and J usage is TRBJ1-1, with 7 bases lining up with TRBD1. The CDR3 sequence is 13 residues long. Germline CDR1 and CDR2: LNHDA and SQIVND (reference sequence). Germline trimming cut 6 bases from V and 5 bases from J; bases unmatched to any gene: 6. The DNA for the CDR3 is TGTGCCAGTAGCCCCTTACAGGGGACTGAAGCTTTCTTT. Amino acid sequence: CASSPLQGTEAFF.

Ten or more counts support this clonotype. The chain employs TRBV7-9 and TRBJ1-1, with D uncertain. Germline CDR1 SEHNR, CDR2 FQNEAQ (reference sequence). V lost 5 bases and J 5 bases, leaving 9 bases between the germline ends. CDR3 length: 12 amino acids. CDR3 nucleotide sequence: TGTGCCAGCAGCCCATCGGGGACTGAAGCTTTCTTT. This gives the protein CASSPSGTEAFF.

The V call is TRBV20-1, the J call TRBJ2-5, with 8 bases aligning to TRBD2. V dropped 3 bases and J dropped 2; count of bases not matched to a gene: 8. The V gene's germline CDR1 is DFQATT and CDR2 SNEGSKA (reference sequence). The length of the CDR3 is 15 residues. In nucleotides, the CDR3 is TGCAGTGCTAGCGGGGGGGGAGGAGAGCAAGAGACCCAGTACTTC. It specifies CSASGGGGEQETQYF.

This clonotype was seen many times. V usage is TRBV15 and J usage is TRBJ1-5; D is unresolved. The CDR3 spans 14 residues. The germline gives CDR1 LNHNV, CDR2 YYDKDF (reference sequence). Trimming removed 3 bases at V and 5 bases at J, with 11 bases between. The CDR3 loop reads CATSSGQYDQPQHF. Here the CDR3 DNA reads TGTGCCACCAGCAGTGGTCAGTATGATCAGCCCCAGCATTTT.

This clonotype was seen ten or more times. The CDR3 DNA reads as TGTGCCATCACTCAGTCCCCCTACAATGAGCAGTTCTTC. This codes for CAITQSPYNEQFF. The J gene is TRBJ2-1, the V gene TRBV10-3, with unresolved D. CDR3 length equals 13 residues. The ends were cut back, 7 bases at V and 2 bases at J, with 9 bases in the middle. Germline V gives CDR1 ENHRY, CDR2 SYGVKD.

This clonotype was seen repeatedly, ten times or more. The chain carries TRBV6-1 and TRBJ1-6; D gene ambiguous. The germline V and J ends were trimmed by 10 bases and 7 bases, with 14 bases remaining between them. This CDR3 contains 13 residues. CDR1 is MNHNS, CDR2 SASEGT, per germline. In DNA form, the CDR3 reads TGTGCCACCCGGGAGAGGGCCAATTCACCCCTCCACTTT. This sequence encodes CATRERANSPLHF.